These 17 T cell receptor beta chains originate from one sample sequenced in a study of blood T cell repertoires in COVID-19. The table came from immunoSEQ multiplex PCR; TCRdb's copy has only in-frame clones and leaves some out. The table shows some 250,000 clones, with about 90% occurring only once. Sequencing was done on a sample of PBMCs or T cells enriched from blood (not recorded which). The receptors here all came from a human donor in a cohort exposed to, infected with or recovered from COVID-19 (not recorded which). The donor label of this sample is uncertain.

V gene TRBV25-1 combines with J gene TRBJ1-2, with TRBD1 as a possible D gene (5 bases). CDR1 and CDR2 from the germline V gene are MGHDK and SYGVNS. V was cut by 3 bases and J by 7 bases, with 15 bases left in between. The CDR3 contains 14 residues. The CDR3 DNA sequence: TGTGCCAGCAGTGACGGCGAACAGGAGCTTGGCTACACCTTC. Its translation: CASSDGEQELGYTF.

V gene TRBV18 combines with J gene TRBJ2-7, with D tentatively TRBD2 (5 bases). Trimming removed 3 bases at V and 2 bases at J, with 20 bases between. The germline gives CDR1 KGHSH, CDR2 LQKENI. This CDR3 is built from 17 residues. CDR3 sequence reads: CASSPSLEGRKAYEQYF. In nucleotides, the CDR3 is TGTGCCAGCTCACCCTCTCTTGAGGGAAGGAAGGCCTACGAGCAGTACTTC.

This chain uses TRBV6-5 with TRBJ1-4; weak D call: TRBD1 (6 bases). CDR1 is MNHEY, CDR2 SVGAGI, per germline. The germline V and J ends were trimmed by 4 bases and 7 bases, with 13 bases remaining between them. This CDR3 comprises 14 residues. CDR3 amino acids: CASSSQGIGEKLFF. The CDR3 bases are TGTGCCAGCAGTTCGCAGGGGATCGGTGAAAAACTGTTTTTT.

This clone was observed a few times. V gene TRBV24-1 combines with J gene TRBJ1-1; no clear D. The CDR3 extends over 13 amino acids. Germline assignment: CDR1 KGHDR and CDR2 SFDVKD. The V end lost 2 bases, the J end lost 11 bases, and 14 bases lay between the germline ends. The CDR3 loop is CATSDSRLAGAFF. The CDR3 bases are TGTGCCACCAGTGATTCCCGGTTGGCGGGGGCTTTCTTT.

In its sample, this clone was seen many times. The rearrangement links TRBV5-1 to TRBJ1-1, with D perhaps TRBD1 (5 bases). V was trimmed by 1 base and J by 0 bases, leaving 13 bases between them. CDR1 and CDR2 (germline): SGHRS, YFSETQ. The CDR3 length is 16 residues. The DNA of the CDR3 is TGCGCCAGCAGCTTGCCCCAGGGAGGGTTGAACACTGAAGCTTTCTTT. Translation gives CASSLPQGGLNTEAFF. Variable domain in full (rest from reference TRBV5-1 and TRBJ1-1): KAGVTQTPRYLIKTRGQQVTLSCSPISGHRSVSWYQQTPGQGLQFLFEYFSETQRNKGNFPGRFSGRQFSNSRSEMNVSTLELGDSALYLCASSLPQGGLNTEAFFGQGTRLTVV.

CDR3: CASSLIGQGGNQPQHF. The CDR3 nucleotides read TGTGCCAGCAGCTTAATAGGGCAGGGCGGCAATCAGCCCCAGCATTTT. V usage is TRBV11-2 and J usage is TRBJ1-5, with TRBD1 as a possible D gene (5 bases). V was pared by 2 bases and J by 2 bases, with 13 bases between. CDR1 and CDR2 from the germline V gene are SGHAT and FQNNGV. The CDR3 is 16 amino acids.

This clone was recorded only once. CDR3 in DNA: TGCGCCAGCCGTTACGGTACCGGAGAAAGGACCATATATTTT. Its translation is CASRYGTGERTIYF. This chain joins TRBV5-1 and TRBJ1-3, with D hard to call. Trimming shortened V by 7 bases and J by 10 bases, and 21 bases separated the two germline ends. Germline CDR1 SGHRS, CDR2 YFSETQ. The CDR3 covers 14 residues.

The V gene is TRBV7-9, the J gene TRBJ1-2; D gene unclear. Germline CDR1 and CDR2: SEHNR and FQNEAQ (reference sequence). The CDR3 is made up of 13 amino acids. Trimming cost V 4 bases and J 1 base, with 7 bases left between them. CDR3 sequence reads: CASSSGVNYGYTF. DNA for the CDR3: TGTGCCAGCAGCTCTGGAGTTAACTATGGCTACACCTTC.

The rearrangement joins TRBV10-2 to TRBJ2-2; D unclear. The CDR3 consists of 15 residues. V shed 2 bases and J shed 0 bases, with 7 bases lying between them. Germline V CDR1 and CDR2: WSHSY, SAAADI. CDR3 residues: CASSETIPNTGELFF. The CDR3 DNA is TGCGCCAGCAGTGAGACAATACCGAACACCGGGGAGCTGTTTTTT.

The chain combines TRBV4-1 with TRBJ2-7; the match to TRBD1 covers 10 bases. V shed 4 bases and J 4 bases; nucleotides not matched to a gene: 10. The CDR3 is 16 residues long. Germline CDR1 and CDR2: MGHRA and YSYEKL. In DNA, the CDR3 is TGCGCCAGCAGCCTTGACCGGGACAGGGGTTCATACGAGCAGTACTTC. Translating gives CASSLDRDRGSYEQYF.

V gene TRBV30 combines with J gene TRBJ2-7; 11 nucleotides agree with TRBD2. Germline loops: CDR1 GTSNPN, CDR2 SVGIG (reference sequence). V shed 7 bases and J 2 bases; nucleotides not matched to a gene: 7. The CDR3 consists of 14 residues. The CDR3 sequence is CAFSPGLAAYEQYF. The CDR3 coding sequence is TGTGCCTTCTCTCCGGGACTAGCGGCCTACGAGCAGTACTTC.

The chain employs TRBV7-2 and TRBJ1-5, with D perhaps matching TRBD1 (5 bases). This CDR3 has 15 amino acids. The germline V and J ends were trimmed by 4 bases and 1 base, with 11 bases remaining between them. Germline V gives CDR1 SGHTA, CDR2 FQGNSA. CDR3 protein: CASSSTRGSNQPQHF. The DNA of the CDR3 is TGTGCCAGCAGCTCCACCCGGGGGAGCAATCAGCCCCAGCATTTT.

The genes are TRBV13 and TRBJ1-1; unclear D gene. In germline, CDR1 is PRHDT, CDR2 FYEKMQ (reference sequence). V was trimmed by 1 base and J by 2 bases, leaving 8 bases between them. CDR3 length: 14 residues. CDR3 protein: CASSLDRENTEAFF. CDR3 sequence (DNA): TGTGCCAGCAGCTTAGACAGAGAAAACACTGAAGCTTTCTTT.

The rearrangement links TRBV20-1 to TRBJ2-7; D gene unclear. Trimming pared 3 bases from V and 7 bases from J, leaving 19 bases between. The germline CDR1 and CDR2 sequences are DFQATT and SNEGSKA (reference sequence). The CDR3 sequence is 14 residues long. The CDR3 region is CSASPRVTMREQYF. The DNA for the CDR3 is TGCAGTGCTAGTCCCCGTGTTACCATGAGAGAGCAGTACTTC.

J is TRBJ2-3 and V is TRBV21-1; TRBD1, the D gene given by the table, was not confirmed from the DNA. TRBV21-1 is marked as a pseudogene. CDR3 length equals 15 residues. The CDR3 here is CASSSPRGVTDTQYF. DNA of the CDR3: TGTGCCAGCAGCTCTCCCAGGGGGGTCACAGATACGCAGTATTTT.

V usage is TRBV11-3 and J usage is TRBJ2-7, with D tentatively TRBD1 (6 bases). V lost 0 bases to trimming and J lost 3 bases, with 15 bases between them. The CDR3 has 16 amino acids. The germline V gene encodes CDR1 SGHNT and CDR2 YENEEA. In DNA, the CDR3 is TGTGCCAGCAGCTTAGATCAAACTGGGGGCGGCTACGAGCAGTACTTC. Translation: CASSLDQTGGGYEQYF. The whole variable domain, remainder taken from reference TRBV11-3 and TRBJ2-7, is EAGVVQSPRYKIIEKKQPVAFWCNPISGHNTLYWYLQNLGQGPELLIRYENEEAVDDSQLPKDRFSAERLKGVDSTLKIQPAELGDSAVYLCASSLDQTGGGYEQYFGPGTRLTVT.

The V gene is TRBV2, the J gene TRBJ1-3, with D tentatively TRBD1 (6 bases). This CDR3 region has 14 residues. V was trimmed by 4 bases and J by 2 bases, leaving 9 bases between them. The germline V gene has CDR1 SNHLY and CDR2 FYNNEI. CDR3 loop: CASSATGPGNTIYF. The CDR3 nucleotides are TGTGCCAGCAGTGCCACAGGGCCTGGAAACACCATATATTTT.